This TCR beta chain was observed in a study of T cell repertoires in cytomegalovirus infection. Study at large: Public signatures in TCR beta pointed to CMV infection and matching HLA type.

One entry per CDR3 protein results from TCRdb running MiXCR on the reads. The data hold a few hundred thousand distinct CDR3 sequences, with 8% to 9.5% observed a single time. Study-wide results and caveats: CMV-specific TCR beta clonotypes restricted by HLA-C dominated the ex vivo response. Summed public TCR beta family frequency identified CMV carriers bearing the relevant HLA.

This clonotype was seen a handful of times. What it recognizes is unknown. Sequencing was performed on PBMCs. The receptor was derived from a human donor in good health (CMV status not recorded). Some clones in this sample may be carry-over from other donors' samples.

The chain's CDR3 is CASSLLGATPYEQYF. As DNA, the CDR3 is TGTGCCAGCAGTTTATTGGGGGCAACCCCCTACGAGCAGTACTTC. The chain employs TRBV28 and TRBJ2-7, with D possibly TRBD1 on 6 matching bases. This CDR3 is built from 15 residues. V lost 1 base, J lost 2 bases, and 12 bases lay in between. Germline CDR1 and CDR2: MDHEN and SYDVKM.